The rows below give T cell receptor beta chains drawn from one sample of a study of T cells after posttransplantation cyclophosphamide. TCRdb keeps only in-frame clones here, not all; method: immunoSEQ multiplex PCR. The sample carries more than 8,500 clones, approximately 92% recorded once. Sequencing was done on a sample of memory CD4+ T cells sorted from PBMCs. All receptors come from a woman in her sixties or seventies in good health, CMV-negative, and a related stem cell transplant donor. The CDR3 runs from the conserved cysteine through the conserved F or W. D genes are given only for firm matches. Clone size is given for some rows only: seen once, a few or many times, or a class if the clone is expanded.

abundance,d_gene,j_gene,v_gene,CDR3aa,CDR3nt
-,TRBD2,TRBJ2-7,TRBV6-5,CASGSSSGSSYEQYF,TGTGCCAGCGGCTCTTCTAGCGGGAGTTCGTACGAGCAGTACTTC
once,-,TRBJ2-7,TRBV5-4,CASSLGQGNSYEQYF,TGTGCCAGCAGCTTGGGCCAGGGGAATTCCTACGAGCAGTACTTC
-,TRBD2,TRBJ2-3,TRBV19,CASSITPASGGPTDTQYF,TGTGCCAGTAGTATAACTCCGGCTAGCGGGGGCCCCACAGATACGCAGTATTTT
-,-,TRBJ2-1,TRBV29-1,CSVGLSVDSEQFF,TGCAGCGTTGGACTATCCGTGGACAGTGAGCAGTTCTTC
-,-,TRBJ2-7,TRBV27,CASSSGSYEQYF,TGTGCCAGCAGTTCCGGCTCCTACGAGCAGTACTTC
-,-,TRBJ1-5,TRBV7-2,CASSLAPIPPTQGPQHF,TGTGCCAGCAGCTTAGCCCCTATCCCACCGACCCAGGGTCCCCAGCATTTT
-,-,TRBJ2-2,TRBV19,CASSGMLGTGELFF,TGTGCCAGTTCAGGGATGTTGGGCACCGGGGAGCTGTTTTTT
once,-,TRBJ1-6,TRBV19,CASSPNWQGNSPLHF,TGTGCCAGTAGCCCTAACTGGCAGGGGAATTCCCCCCTCCACTTT
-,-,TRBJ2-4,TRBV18,CASSPGLSIDKNIQYF,TGTGCCAGCTCACCTGGACTCTCTATCGACAAAAACATTCAGTACTTC
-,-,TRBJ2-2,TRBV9,CASRYSNTGELFF,TGTGCCAGCAGGTACAGCAACACCGGGGAGCTGTTTTTT
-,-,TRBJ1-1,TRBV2,CASDHRADTEAFF,TGTGCCAGCGACCACAGGGCGGACACTGAAGCTTTCTTT
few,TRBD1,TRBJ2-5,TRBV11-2,CASSPGQGRTQYF,TGTGCCAGCAGCCCGGGACAGGGGAGGACCCAGTACTTC
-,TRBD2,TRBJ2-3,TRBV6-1,CASSEEASGIGGTQYF,TGTGCCAGCAGTGAAGAGGCTAGCGGGATCGGGGGCACGCAGTATTTT
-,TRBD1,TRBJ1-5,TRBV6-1,CASSTRDRQNQPQHF,TGTGCCAGCAGTACCCGGGACAGGCAAAATCAGCCCCAGCATTTT
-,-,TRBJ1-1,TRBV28,CASSRGAGEAFF,TGTGCCAGCTCGCGGGGTGCTGGTGAAGCTTTCTTT
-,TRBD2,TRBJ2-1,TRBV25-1,CASSGAGGSYNEQFF,TGTGCCAGCAGTGGGGCGGGGGGGTCCTACAATGAGCAGTTCTTC